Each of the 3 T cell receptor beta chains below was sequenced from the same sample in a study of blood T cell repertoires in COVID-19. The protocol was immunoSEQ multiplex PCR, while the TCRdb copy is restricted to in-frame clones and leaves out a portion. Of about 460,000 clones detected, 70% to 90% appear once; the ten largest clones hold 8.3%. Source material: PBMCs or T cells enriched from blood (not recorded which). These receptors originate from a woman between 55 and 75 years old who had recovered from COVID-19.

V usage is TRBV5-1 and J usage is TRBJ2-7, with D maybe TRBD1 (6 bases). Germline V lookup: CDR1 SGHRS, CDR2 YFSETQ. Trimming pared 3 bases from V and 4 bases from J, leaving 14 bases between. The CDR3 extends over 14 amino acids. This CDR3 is CASSSQGVGYEQYF. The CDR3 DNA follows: TGCGCCAGCAGCTCACAGGGCGTGGGGTACGAGCAGTACTTC.

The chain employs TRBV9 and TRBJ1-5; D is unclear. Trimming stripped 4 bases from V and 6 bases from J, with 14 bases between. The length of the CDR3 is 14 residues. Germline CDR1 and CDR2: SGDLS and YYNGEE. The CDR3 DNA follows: TGTGCCAGCAGCTCATCGACAAGTGGTCAGCCCCAGCATTTT. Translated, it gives CASSSSTSGQPQHF.

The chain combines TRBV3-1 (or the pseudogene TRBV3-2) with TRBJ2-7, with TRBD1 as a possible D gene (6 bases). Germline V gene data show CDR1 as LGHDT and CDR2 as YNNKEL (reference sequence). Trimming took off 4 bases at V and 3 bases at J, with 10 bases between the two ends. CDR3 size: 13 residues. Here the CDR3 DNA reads TGTGCCAGCAGCCCCGCGGACAGCTACGAGCAGTACGTC. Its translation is CASSPADSYEQYV.